What follows describes a single T cell receptor beta chain. This sample was taken from a study of control samples from healthy donors and cancer patients. Germline CDR1 is MNHEY and CDR2 is SVGAGI. This CDR3 comprises 12 residues. Assay: immunoSEQ multiplex PCR; the TCRdb copy retains only in-frame clones and omits some. The data hold approximately 170,000 clones, with 85% to 90% observed a single time. The clonotype comes from a woman aged 45 to 65 in good health. The gene calls are TRBV6-5 and TRBJ1-4, with TRBD1 matching 7 bases. The source material was blood. CDR3 nucleotide sequence: TGTGCGAGGACAGGAAAAAATGAAAAACTGTTTTTT. Encoded protein: CARTGKNEKLFF.